This T cell receptor beta chain was retrieved from a study of CD8+ T cells in alopecia areata (dated by TCRdb to 2017 to 2018). Describing the broader study: The treated patients, all with moderate-to-severe alopecia areata, were enrolled in an open-label pilot trial of oral tofacitinib given at 5 to 10 mg twice daily. Tofacitinib was given for 6 to 18 months, followed by 6 months of follow-up off drug to assess delayed response and recurrence. To study T cell clonal expansion in alopecia areata, the researchers applied high-throughput TCRbeta sequencing to both the C3H/HeJ mouse model and human patients. In humans, TCRbeta sequencing was performed on scalp tissue and on sorted CD4+ and CD8+ peripheral blood T cells from healthy controls and from patients with patchy or totalis/universalis alopecia areata. Patients on tofacitinib were biopsied at baseline and after 4 and 24 weeks of treatment, and several of the patients also had a later scalp biopsy. Scalp clonality was compared across normal scalp (n=4), patchy alopecia areata scalp (n=8), and alopecia totalis/universalis scalp (n=8). RNA came from the PAXgene miRNA kit for fixed scalp, the miRNeasy kit for PBMCs, and the RNeasy kit for mouse skin. TCRbeta CDR3 regions were amplified by immunoSEQ multiplex PCR with 35 Vbeta forward and 13 Jbeta reverse primers.

Results and caveats for the whole study, not just this receptor: Lesional scalp, especially in alopecia totalis/universalis, showed higher clonality and more expanded CD8+ clones than normal scalp, suggesting antigenic drive. Unlike mouse skin, where gammadelta T cells dominate, normal human skin contains resident alphabeta T cells that get sequenced too, which complicates analysis of the scalp TCR repertoire. TCR sequences shared between patients were less clear than in mice, possibly partly because of HLA diversity in the patient population.

The protocol used for the library was the immunoSEQ multiplex PCR assay. To provide template for TCR sequencing, every sample had RNA extracted and reverse transcribed into cDNA. SuperScript III was used to make first-strand cDNA, primed with a 2:1 mix of oligo-dT and random hexamers. A synthetic immune receptor repertoire was used to gauge amplification bias, and whatever bias remained was removed computationally. Per the authors' processing: After raw reads were preprocessed to remove errors, the CDR3 was defined following IMGT conventions as running from the conserved cysteine to phenylalanine. Clonality was calculated as 1 minus Shannon entropy normalized by log2 of the number of productive unique TCRs. Whether each scalp clone was CD4 or CD8 was inferred by checking scalp TCRbeta sequences against the CD4 and CD8 repertoires from sorted blood. TCRdb took over this immuneACCESS table, retaining in-frame rearrangements with V and J assigned. Such tables are incomplete; in checked studies, under half of the missing clones stem from an unresolved V gene, and the remainder is unexplained. The V and J calls and clone size come from that table; D and trimming were worked out from the DNA. Within this sample are roughly 250,000 clones, with approximately 61% of them counted one time only. The ten largest clones represent under 1.5% of the sample.

Its CDR3 holds 16 amino acids, cysteine through phenylalanine. The sequence is cut down to CDR3 DNA, 48 bases in frame from base 1. From a lookup of the germline V gene, CDR1 and CDR2 are SQVTM and ANQGSEA. Trimming removed 0 bases from V and 1 base from J; the gene matches leave 1 base unexplained. The sample's time point label, decoded: baseline before oral tofacitinib. Lesional scalp punch biopsies and peripheral blood were collected from alopecia areata patients. PBMCs were isolated by density centrifugation and stained for CD3, CD4 and CD8, and CD4+ and CD8+ T cells were sorted on a FACSAria. For this clone: There is no known antigen for this receptor. No clone much larger than this one lies a single base away; base qualities are absent.

This sequence was found in a human donor with alopecia areata. The V and J segments used are TRBV29-1 and TRBJ2-5; 14 bases in the junction line up with TRBD2. Sequencing was performed on CD4+ T cells sorted from blood, taken at week 0. The CDR3: CSVEDGLAGGQETQYF. The sequence in DNA is TGCAGCGTTGAAGATGGACTAGCGGGGGGCCAAGAGACCCAGTACTTC.